Presented here are 5 T cell receptor beta chains from one specimen sequenced in a study of T cell repertoires in cytomegalovirus infection. Antigens for these TCRs are unknown. MiXCR, run by TCRdb on the reads, gives a single entry per CDR3 protein. Of a few hundred thousand distinct CDR3 sequences listed, 20% to 25% are singletons. The sequenced sample was cultured PBMCs, obtained from culture after CMV antigen stimulation. The receptors were sampled from a human donor in good health (CMV status not recorded). Some clones in this sample may be carry-over from other donors' samples.

This chain links TRBV6-2 or TRBV6-3 with TRBJ1-1, with 7 bases aligning to TRBD1. Per the germline V gene, CDR1 is MNHEY and CDR2 is SVGEGT. V was pared by 5 bases and J by 8 bases, with 14 bases of the junction left unmatched. The CDR3 is 15 residues long. In DNA, the CDR3 is TGTGCCAGCAGTGACATCGGGACAGAAAGGGTCGAAGCTTTCTTT. Protein product: CASSDIGTERVEAFF.

The table lists this clonotype with a count of one. The chain uses TRBV7-9 and TRBJ2-3; the D gene is possibly TRBD2 (6 bases). CDR3 length: 14 amino acids. CDR1 is SEHNR, CDR2 FQNEAQ, per germline (reference sequence). V was pared by 11 bases and J by 0 bases, with 15 bases between. The CDR3 region has the DNA TGTGCCGGATCGGGGGAATTGAGCACAGATACGCAGTATTTT. Translating gives CAGSGELSTDTQYF.

In its sample, this clonotype was seen many times. The chain links TRBV7-2 to TRBJ1-5, with D uncertain. V was clipped by 3 bases and J by 3 bases, with 9 bases between them. This CDR3 has 14 residues. Germline lookup yields CDR1 SGHTA and CDR2 FQGNSA. The chain's CDR3 is CASSLVGFNQPQHF. In DNA, the CDR3 is TGTGCCAGCAGCTTGGTGGGTTTCAATCAGCCCCAGCATTTT.

The chain links TRBV12-3 or TRBV12-4 to TRBJ1-1; no reliable D call. Between the trimmed V and J ends, which lost 7 bases and 4 bases, there was a span of 16 bases. The CDR3 totals 14 residues. CDR3 sequence reads: CASTPRLIGTEAFF. CDR3 sequence (DNA): TGTGCCAGCACCCCCCGGCTAATCGGCACTGAAGCTTTCTTT.

The rearrangement links TRBV12-5 to TRBJ1-1; 7 positions match TRBD1. There are 15 residues in the CDR3. V dropped 4 bases and J dropped 1; count of bases not matched to a gene: 6. Germline CDR1 and CDR2: LGHNT and FRNRAP. CDR3 in amino acids: CASGWAGGRNTEAFF. CDR3 DNA: TGTGCTAGTGGTTGGGCAGGGGGGAGGAACACTGAAGCTTTCTTT.